This T cell receptor (beta chain) was recovered during a study of blood T cell repertoires in COVID-19 (dated by TCRdb to the early 2020s). Regarding the study in general: Samples covering the acute and convalescent phases of COVID-19 were provided by collaborators in the United States, Italy and Spain. The material from the prospective study consisted of cDNA or gDNA derived from T cells, B-cell-depleted T cells, or PBMCs. Subjects who had been exposed to COVID-19, were actively infected with it, or had recovered from it provided the deeply sampled blood TCRbeta repertoires that made up the dataset. The repertoires were released in a freely available public database intended as a resource for research on the immune response to SARS-CoV-2. Samples were obtained from the ongoing ImmuneRACE study (first 160 participants) and from approximately 1,200 subjects provided by 6 global collaborators. Sample metadata almost always included a de-identified subject ID, COVID-19 status, age in years and sex. HLA class I and class II types, where available, came from metadata supplied by the sample provider rather than from assay-based typing. Broader findings and caveats from the paper: How much clinical and demographic metadata was included differed by source and by participant, and the metadata was provided uncurated.

One collaborating source in Seattle enrolled patients while the patients were actively infected and followed the patients over time throughout the course of disease. Whole blood was collected in K2EDTA tubes by collaborating institutions according to the institutions' own protocols. For TCRbeta analysis, collaborators shipped samples in one of three forms: frozen whole blood, isolated PBMCs, or DNA extracted from either of those sample types. Including cysteine and phenylalanine, the CDR3 has 15 amino acids. Solely the CDR3 DNA is kept, with 45 bases framed from the first base. The V and J ends are trimmed by 5 bases and 0 bases, leaving 10 bases between them. Reading the germline V gene (reference sequence) gives CDR1 MNHEY and CDR2 SMNVEV. Notes on this clone: What antigen it recognizes has not been identified. Base qualities are missing; no much larger clone stands one base away.

The immunoSEQ Assay, a bias-controlled multiplex PCR, was used to amplify TCRbeta CDR3 regions from genomic DNA. Concerning the study's data processing: The number of nucleated cells in each sample was estimated from the amplification of reference gene primers within the assay. To quantify the absolute abundance of each unique TCRbeta CDR3 rearrangement, sequence reads were collapsed and filtered. Productive Simpson clonality was computed per sample as the square root of Simpson's diversity index over productive rearrangements. The source is immuneACCESS, and TCRdb retained only in-frame sequences with V and J called. Part of the clones is not carried over; for the studies checked, unresolved V genes explain less than half of this, and the remainder is unexplained. The V and J calls and clone size were taken over from that table, and D and trimming were inferred from the DNA. Present in this sample are some 260,000 clones, 75% to 90% of which were seen just once. The ten largest clones capture 10% of the sample.

Sequenced sample: peripheral blood. This receptor was taken from an older woman with COVID-19, enrolled during active disease. The V gene is TRBV27 and the J gene is TRBJ2-2; tentative D gene TRBD2, with 6 bases matching. At the DNA level, the sequence is TGTGCCAGCAGTGCCCGCGGGACGAACACCGGGGAGCTGTTTTTT. Its protein product is CASSARGTNTGELFF.